The rows below give T cell receptor beta chains drawn from one sample of a study of cytomegalovirus exposure and HLA in healthy donors. Assay used: immunoSEQ multiplex PCR; TCRdb lists only in-frame clones, some missing. Its table records around 150,000 clones. What was sequenced was PBMCs. These receptors all stem from a woman between 55 and 75 years old in good health and CMV-seronegative. CDR3s include the opening cysteine and the closing phenylalanine or tryptophan. The order of the fields is D gene, V gene, J gene, CDR3 protein, CDR3 DNA. D genes are given only for firm matches.

D gene: .; V gene: TRBV4-1; J gene: TRBJ2-1; CDR3 protein: CASSQDRGHYNEQFF; CDR3 DNA: TGCGCCAGCAGCCAAGATAGAGGACACTACAATGAGCAGTTCTTC
D gene: TRBD1; V gene: TRBV5-6; J gene: TRBJ1-2; CDR3 protein: CASSLGQLNYGYTF; CDR3 DNA: TGTGCCAGCAGCCTGGGACAGCTGAACTATGGCTACACCTTC
D gene: TRBD1; V gene: TRBV19; J gene: TRBJ1-3; CDR3 protein: CASSNSGTGSGNTIYF; CDR3 DNA: TGTGCCAGTAGTAACTCCGGGACAGGGTCGGGAAACACCATATATTTT
D gene: TRBD2; V gene: TRBV13; J gene: TRBJ2-2; CDR3 protein: CASSLGLAGGRQNTGELFF; CDR3 DNA: TGTGCCAGCAGCTTAGGGCTAGCGGGGGGCCGACAGAACACCGGGGAGCTGTTTTTT
D gene: .; V gene: TRBV7-9; J gene: TRBJ1-4; CDR3 protein: CASIEVFGEKLFF; CDR3 DNA: TGTGCCAGCATTGAGGTATTTGGTGAAAAACTGTTTTTT
D gene: .; V gene: TRBV2; J gene: TRBJ2-2; CDR3 protein: CASSDEGGRTGELFF; CDR3 DNA: TGTGCCAGCAGTGATGAGGGGGGGCGCACCGGGGAGCTGTTTTTT
D gene: .; V gene: TRBV2; J gene: TRBJ1-2; CDR3 protein: CASRFLTIYGYTF; CDR3 DNA: TGTGCCAGCAGATTTTTGACAATCTATGGCTACACCTTC
D gene: TRBD1; V gene: TRBV7-2; J gene: TRBJ2-7; CDR3 protein: CASSFGTGDYYEQYF; CDR3 DNA: TGTGCCAGCAGCTTTGGGACAGGGGACTACTACGAGCAGTACTTC
D gene: TRBD1; V gene: TRBV5-4; J gene: TRBJ1-4; CDR3 protein: CASSFRTGTNEKLFF; CDR3 DNA: TGTGCCAGCAGCTTCCGGACAGGGACTAATGAAAAACTGTTTTTT
D gene: TRBD1; V gene: TRBV18; J gene: TRBJ2-5; CDR3 protein: CATGQGPQETQYF; CDR3 DNA: TGTGCCACGGGACAGGGGCCCCAAGAGACCCAGTACTTC
D gene: TRBD1; V gene: TRBV7-8; J gene: TRBJ2-5; CDR3 protein: CASSPGTVQETQYF; CDR3 DNA: TGTGCCAGCAGCCCGGGGACAGTACAAGAGACCCAGTACTTC
D gene: TRBD1; V gene: TRBV5-1; J gene: TRBJ2-1; CDR3 protein: CASSSPGTGGDEQFF; CDR3 DNA: TGCGCCAGCAGCTCCCCCGGGACAGGGGGCGATGAGCAGTTCTTC
D gene: .; V gene: TRBV7-9; J gene: TRBJ2-1; CDR3 protein: CASSSGSYNEQFF; CDR3 DNA: TGTGCCAGCAGCTCAGGCTCCTACAATGAGCAGTTCTTC
D gene: TRBD2; V gene: TRBV6-5; J gene: TRBJ2-7; CDR3 protein: CASRQTSGSSYEQYF; CDR3 DNA: TGTGCCAGCAGACAAACTAGCGGGAGCTCCTACGAGCAGTACTTC
D gene: TRBD2; V gene: TRBV18; J gene: TRBJ2-1; CDR3 protein: CASSPLLAGGVVEQFF; CDR3 DNA: TGTGCCAGCTCACCACTGCTAGCGGGAGGGGTGGTTGAGCAGTTCTTC
D gene: .; V gene: TRBV5-5; J gene: TRBJ1-2; CDR3 protein: CASSLGEGVRDYGYTF; CDR3 DNA: TGTGCCAGCAGCTTGGGGGAGGGGGTCAGGGACTATGGCTACACCTTC